The TCR beta chain described here comes from a study of cytomegalovirus exposure and HLA in healthy donors. CDR1 and CDR2 (germline): LNHDA, SQIVND (reference sequence). This CDR3 region has 12 residues. The V segment lost 3 bases and the J segment 10 bases; nucleotides outside the gene matches: 4. Primers: 60 Vbeta forward and 13 Jbeta reverse. Clones were sequenced by immunoSEQ multiplex PCR, and TCRdb holds only the in-frame ones, with some missing. Of about 160,000 clones listed, 75% to 85% are singletons. The chain joins TRBV19 to TRBJ1-2; 8 bases line up with TRBD1. The sequence was collected from a man aged 50-59 years in good health and CMV-seropositive. The sequenced sample consisted of PBMCs. Written as DNA, the CDR3 is TGTGCCAGTAGTATCACGGACAGGGCCTACACCTTC. It is translated as CASSITDRAYTF.